The 26 T cell receptor beta chains below all came from one sample that was sequenced in a study of T cell responses to AZD1222 COVID-19 vaccine. TCRdb's table, derived via immunoSEQ multiplex PCR, lists solely in-frame clones and lacks some. Of approximately 200,000 clones in the sample, 90% to 95% were seen once. This material consisted of peripheral blood, taken on day 0 of AZD1222 vaccination. These receptors were obtained from an adult in good health.

The V and J genes are TRBV5-1 and TRBJ2-7; 9 bases line up with TRBD1. CDR3 length: 15 residues. Losses at the gene ends were 4 bases for V and 2 bases for J; bases not matched to a gene: 7. Germline CDR1 and CDR2: SGHRS and YFSETQ. The CDR3 is CASSPGTGLPYEQYF. DNA for the CDR3: TGCGCCAGCAGCCCTGGGACAGGGCTTCCCTACGAGCAGTACTTC.

This clone was counted a single time. V usage is TRBV27 and J usage is TRBJ1-5, with 11 bases that match TRBD1. The CDR3 length is 15 residues. V trimming: 6 bases; J trimming: 6 bases; junction bases outside the gene matches: 7. Germline CDR1 MNHEY, CDR2 SMNVEV (reference sequence). The CDR3 DNA sequence: TGTGCCAGCAGGAAAGGACAGGGGGCCTCTCAGCCCCAGCATTTT. Amino acids: CASRKGQGASQPQHF.

The CDR3: CASSLGRTPTDTQYF. The CDR3 DNA sequence: TGTGCCAGCAGCCTTGGGCGGACCCCCACAGATACGCAGTATTTT. V is TRBV6-5 and J is TRBJ2-3; D unresolved. The CDR3 runs to 15 residues. The germline gives CDR1 MNHEY, CDR2 SVGAGI. V lost 6 bases and J 2 bases, leaving 15 bases between the germline ends.

CDR3 sequence reads: CAWSGGYDEKLFF. CDR3 sequence (DNA): TGTGCCTGGAGTGGGGGATACGATGAAAAACTGTTTTTT. This rearrangement joins TRBV30 to TRBJ1-4; D uncertain. The CDR3 totals 13 residues. The germline V gene encodes CDR1 GTSNPN and CDR2 SVGIG (reference sequence). The ends were cut back, 1 base at V and 6 bases at J, with 9 bases in the middle.

J is TRBJ1-5 and V is TRBV14; 8 nucleotides match TRBD1. The germline gives CDR1 SGHDN, CDR2 FVKESK. V was clipped by 6 bases and J by 5 bases; unmatched bases: 6. The CDR3 has 14 amino acids. Here the CDR3 DNA reads TGTGCCAGCAGATGCAGGGGGCACGATCAGCCCCAGCATTTT. This gives the protein CASRCRGHDQPQHF.

V usage is TRBV27 and J usage is TRBJ1-4; tentatively, D is TRBD1 (6 bases). This CDR3 has 15 amino acids. The V and J ends lost 3 bases and 7 bases respectively, with 15 bases between them. The germline V gene encodes CDR1 MNHEY and CDR2 SMNVEV (reference sequence). The CDR3 region is CASSFLQGRGEKLFF. The DNA for the CDR3 is TGTGCCAGCAGTTTCCTACAGGGCCGAGGTGAAAAACTGTTTTTT.

This chain uses TRBV11-1 with TRBJ2-7; D possibly uses TRBD1 or TRBD2 (5 bases each). With 1 base removed from V and 2 bases from J, the gap between germline ends came to 9 bases. CDR3 length: 14 amino acids. Germline values: CDR1 SGHAT, CDR2 FQDESV (reference sequence). CDR3 in DNA: TGTGCCAGCAGCTTAGGAGGGGCCCCCTACGAGCAGTACTTC. Translation: CASSLGGAPYEQYF. The full variable domain, completed using reference TRBV11-1 and TRBJ2-7, is EAEVAQSPRYKITEKSQAVAFWCDPISGHATLYWYRQILGQGPELLVQFQDESVVDDSQLPKDRFSAERLKGVDSTLKIQPAELGDSAMYLCASSLGGAPYEQYFGPGTRLTVT.

The chain links TRBV9 to TRBJ2-2, with D hard to call. Trimming removed 1 base from V and 6 bases from J, with 13 bases in between. This CDR3 has 15 residues. Germline CDR1 is SGDLS and CDR2 is YYNGEE. The CDR3 here is CASSVTAVGPGELFF. DNA of the CDR3: TGTGCCAGCAGCGTAACTGCAGTCGGTCCCGGGGAGCTGTTTTTT. Filled out from reference TRBV9 and TRBJ2-2, the complete variable domain reads DSGVTQTPKHLITATGQRVTLRCSPRSGDLSVYWYQQSLDQGLQFLIQYYNGEERAKGNILERFSAQQFPDLHSELNLSSLELGDSALYFCASSVTAVGPGELFFGEGSRLTVL.

This clone has just one count. This chain joins TRBV6-2 or TRBV6-3 and TRBJ1-5; 7 nucleotides line up with TRBD1. With 5 bases clipped from V and 0 bases from J, the junction kept 4 bases outside the gene matches. Per the germline V gene, CDR1 is MNHEY and CDR2 is SVGEGT. The CDR3 spans 15 residues. The CDR3 loop is CASSPTGPSNQPQHF. CDR3 bases: TGTGCCAGCAGTCCGACAGGGCCTAGCAATCAGCCCCAGCATTTT.

V gene TRBV7-9 combines with J gene TRBJ2-2, with D possibly being TRBD1 or TRBD2 (5 bases each). CDR3 length equals 15 residues. CDR1 is SEHNR and CDR2 is FQNEAQ in the germline V gene (reference sequence). V lost 2 bases and J 3 bases, leaving 10 bases between the germline ends. This CDR3 is CASSLRGAYTGELFF. For the CDR3, the DNA is TGTGCCAGCAGCTTACGAGGGGCTTACACCGGGGAGCTGTTTTTT.

The chain uses TRBV29-1 and TRBJ2-2; D gene uncertain. The CDR3 spans 12 residues. Germline CDR1 is SQVTM and CDR2 is ANQGSEA. Trimming removed 8 bases from V and 4 bases from J, with 11 bases in between. CDR3 sequence: CSLLVGTGELFF. The DNA of the CDR3 is TGCAGCCTCCTTGTAGGCACCGGGGAGCTGTTTTTT.

This rearrangement joins TRBV30 to TRBJ1-3, with D possibly being TRBD1 (6 bases). The CDR3 contains 15 residues. Germline V gene sequence: CDR1 GTSNPN, CDR2 SVGIG (reference sequence). The ends were cut back, 2 bases at V and 3 bases at J, with 14 bases in the middle. This chain's CDR3 is CAWSKTGLGGNTIYF. DNA for the CDR3: TGTGCCTGGAGTAAAACAGGGTTGGGTGGAAACACCATATATTTT.

V usage is TRBV28 and J usage is TRBJ2-7; 8 nucleotides line up with TRBD2. The V gene end was trimmed by 6 bases and the J gene end by 3 bases; junction bases not matched to a gene: 10. Germline V gives CDR1 MDHEN, CDR2 SYDVKM. The CDR3 runs to 15 residues. CDR3 nucleotide sequence: TGTGCCAGCAGCCCTTCTCTAGCGGGCAACTACGAGCAGTACTTC. As protein: CASSPSLAGNYEQYF.

The V gene is TRBV12-3 or TRBV12-4, the J gene TRBJ2-7; D ambiguous. The V end lost 6 bases, the J end lost 1 base, and 10 bases lay between the germline ends. The CDR3 has 13 amino acids. The CDR3 protein is CASRPGSSYEQYF. In DNA, the CDR3 is TGTGCCAGCAGACCCGGGTCATCCTACGAGCAGTACTTC.

This clone came up a few times. The chain combines TRBV10-1 with TRBJ1-6; 9 positions match TRBD1. Losses at the gene ends were 4 bases for V and 10 bases for J; bases not matched to a gene: 5. The CDR3 has 14 residues. Germline V gene sequence: CDR1 WNHNN, CDR2 SYGVQD (reference sequence). The CDR3 bases are TGCGCCAGCAGTGGGGACAGGGAAGCCTCACCCCTCCACTTT. This translates into CASSGDREASPLHF.

V is TRBV5-4 and J is TRBJ2-1; 8 bases line up with TRBD2. Per the germline V gene, CDR1 is SGHNT and CDR2 is YYREEE (reference sequence). After removal of 5 bases from V and 9 bases from J, the junction contained 13 bases not matched to a gene. This CDR3 has 15 residues. CDR3 nucleotide sequence: TGTGCCAGCAGTCATAGCCAACTCGGGACTAGTGAGCAGTTCTTC. It codes for CASSHSQLGTSEQFF.

In this sample, this clone turned up once. V is TRBV21-1 and J is TRBJ2-7; the D segment call TRBD1 is taken from the table without a DNA check. TRBV21-1 corresponds to a pseudogene. This CDR3 has 15 residues. In DNA form, the CDR3 reads TGTGCCAGCAGGGGGAGGGACAGGGCCTCCTACGAGCAGTACTTC. This encodes CASRGRDRASYEQYF.

The chain joins TRBV6-5 to TRBJ1-5; TRBD1 is a possible D gene (5 bases). Germline V gene lookup returns CDR1 MNHEY and CDR2 SVGAGI. CDR3 size: 13 residues. V was trimmed by 2 bases and J by 7 bases, leaving 9 bases between them. In DNA form, the CDR3 reads TGTGCCAGCAGTTACAGGGGAGAGCAGCCCCAGCATTTT. Translating it yields CASSYRGEQPQHF.

The V and J genes are TRBV11-3 and TRBJ2-1; no definite D call. Germline V lookup: CDR1 SGHNT, CDR2 YENEEA. The CDR3 contains 14 residues. With 1 base removed from V and 5 bases from J, the gap between germline ends came to 9 bases. CDR3 region: CASSLGPAHNEQFF. CDR3 in DNA: TGTGCCAGCAGCTTAGGTCCGGCCCACAATGAGCAGTTCTTC. The complete variable domain, with remaining parts taken from reference TRBV11-3 and TRBJ2-1, reads EAGVVQSPRYKIIEKKQPVAFWCNPISGHNTLYWYLQNLGQGPELLIRYENEEAVDDSQLPKDRFSAERLKGVDSTLKIQPAELGDSAVYLCASSLGPAHNEQFFGPGTRLTVL.

The chain combines TRBV29-1 with TRBJ2-2, with TRBD2 matching 7 bases. Germline CDR1 SQVTM, CDR2 ANQGSEA. The CDR3 covers 14 residues. V lost 3 bases and J lost 1; bases outside the gene matches: 2. Here the CDR3 DNA reads TGCAGCGTTGATATAGCGGGGAACACCGGGGAGCTGTTTTTT. It encodes CSVDIAGNTGELFF.

V gene TRBV9 combines with J gene TRBJ1-1; D not resolved. The CDR3 totals 14 residues. V was shortened by 0 bases and J by 1 base, with 7 bases between the two germline ends. Germline-derived CDR1 and CDR2 are SGDLS and YYNGEE. The CDR3 spells CASSVEEANTEAFF. CDR3 in DNA: TGTGCCAGCAGCGTAGAGGAAGCGAACACTGAAGCTTTCTTT.

The chain has TRBV19 and TRBJ1-1; D gene unclear. CDR1 and CDR2 from the germline V gene are LNHDA and SQIVND (reference sequence). V was trimmed by 3 bases and J by 4 bases, leaving 15 bases between them. This CDR3 has 15 residues. This CDR3 reads CASSILVGSSTEAFF. As DNA, the CDR3 is TGTGCCAGTAGTATCCTAGTCGGAAGTAGCACTGAAGCTTTCTTT.

CDR3: CASGRVPGELFF. Written as DNA, the CDR3 is TGTGCCAGCGGCAGGGTACCCGGGGAGCTGTTTTTT. The rearrangement links TRBV6-5 to TRBJ2-2, with a tentative D call TRBD1 (5 bases). This CDR3 is built from 12 residues. V lost 8 bases, J lost 6 bases, and 10 bases lay in between. Germline lookup yields CDR1 MNHEY and CDR2 SVGAGI.

The V gene is TRBV30, the J gene TRBJ1-5, with 9 bases matching TRBD1. Looked up from germline, CDR1 is GTSNPN and CDR2 is SVGIG (reference sequence). The V gene end was trimmed by 2 bases and the J gene end by 1 base; junction bases not matched to a gene: 9. This CDR3 region has 17 residues. CDR3 region: CAWSPGTGKRSNQPQHF. The DNA of the CDR3 is TGTGCCTGGAGTCCCGGGACAGGGAAACGCAGCAATCAGCCCCAGCATTTT.

The J gene is TRBJ1-1, the V gene TRBV19; 7 bases are a match to TRBD1. CDR3 size: 13 residues. Germline CDR1 is LNHDA and CDR2 is SQIVND (reference sequence). After removal of 5 bases from V and 10 bases from J, the junction contained 10 bases not matched to a gene. CDR3 region: CASSDKTGLGAFF. CDR3 nucleotides: TGTGCCAGTAGTGATAAGACAGGGTTGGGAGCTTTCTTT.

This chain connects TRBV11-2 to TRBJ1-3, with TRBD1 as a possible D gene (6 bases). V was pared by 1 base and J by 2 bases, with 18 bases between. This CDR3 is built from 18 residues. Looked up from germline, CDR1 is SGHAT and CDR2 is FQNNGV. CDR3 amino acids: CASSLARLEGGTGNTIYF. CDR3 sequence (DNA): TGTGCCAGCAGCTTAGCAAGGCTCGAAGGGGGTACTGGAAACACCATATATTTT.